The 26 T cell receptor beta chains below all came from one sample that was sequenced in a study of blood T cell repertoires in COVID-19. The method was immunoSEQ multiplex PCR; TCRdb's version includes in-frame clones alone and lacks a portion of them. The repertoire consists of under 170,000 clones, with 75% to 90% occurring once and the leading ten covering about 2%. Sequencing used peripheral blood. The receptor source for this set is a man between 65 and 85 years old with acute or convalescent COVID-19.

This chain joins TRBV30 and TRBJ2-5, with 9 bases lining up with TRBD2. Unmatched junction bases numbered 5, after V lost 7 bases and J lost 2 bases. CDR1 is GTSNPN and CDR2 is SVGIG in the germline V gene (reference sequence). CDR3 length equals 13 residues. CDR3 coding DNA: TGTGCCTATACGGCGGGGGGGCAAGAGACCCAGTACTTC. It translates to CAYTAGGQETQYF.

The genes are TRBV5-1 and TRBJ2-5; 15 bases are a match to TRBD2. Germline loops: CDR1 SGHRS, CDR2 YFSETQ. V was clipped by 0 bases and J by 5 bases; unmatched bases: 2. The length of the CDR3 is 16 residues. The CDR3 DNA reads TGCGCCAGCAGCTTGGTCGGACTAGCGGGAGGGGAGACCCAGTACTTC. Its translation is CASSLVGLAGGETQYF.

The V call is TRBV11-2, the J call TRBJ1-5; TRBD1 agrees at 7 bases. From germline, CDR1 is SGHAT and CDR2 FQNNGV. The trim removed 6 bases at V and 0 bases at J, leaving 2 bases unmatched. The CDR3 has 14 amino acids. CDR3 sequence (DNA): TGTGCCAGCAGTCCAGGGGGTAGCAATCAGCCCCAGCATTTT. It codes for CASSPGGSNQPQHF.

This clone was found once. The chain links TRBV12-3 or TRBV12-4 to TRBJ1-2; D is ambiguous. Deletions cut 6 bases from V and 4 bases from J, with 12 bases between. There are 13 residues in the CDR3. The CDR3 bases are TGTGCCAGCAGCGCGGTAAGGCGCTATGGCTACACCTTC. This encodes CASSAVRRYGYTF.

This chain joins TRBV14 and TRBJ1-2; no definite D call. Germline CDR1 is SGHDN and CDR2 is FVKESK. The CDR3 is made up of 13 amino acids. The germline V and J ends were trimmed by 1 base and 4 bases, with 7 bases remaining between them. CDR3 coding DNA: TGTGCCAGCAGCCAAGCCCAGGTCTATGGCTACACCTTC. The encoded protein is CASSQAQVYGYTF. Filled out from reference TRBV14 and TRBJ1-2, the complete variable domain reads EAGVTQFPSHSVIEKGQTVTLRCDPISGHDNLYWYRRVMGKEIKFLLHFVKESKQDESGMPNNRFLAERTGGTYSTLKVQPAELEDSGVYFCASSQAQVYGYTFGSGTRLTVV.

The V call is TRBV12-5, the J call TRBJ1-4; unclear D gene. V lost 2 bases to trimming and J lost 0 bases, with 13 bases between them. From germline, CDR1 is LGHNT and CDR2 FRNRAP. The length of the CDR3 is 17 residues. CDR3 in amino acids: CASGLTTIGATNEKLFF. DNA for the CDR3: TGTGCTAGTGGTTTGACCACGATCGGGGCAACTAATGAAAAACTGTTTTTT.

V usage is TRBV6-5 and J usage is TRBJ1-4; 10 nucleotides agree with TRBD1. The germline CDR1 and CDR2 sequences are MNHEY and SVGAGI. With 0 bases clipped from V and 7 bases from J, the junction kept 5 bases outside the gene matches. There are 16 residues in the CDR3. In DNA, the CDR3 is TGTGCCAGCAGTTACTCCCCGACAGGGGGCGGTGAAAAACTGTTTTTT. Amino acid sequence: CASSYSPTGGGEKLFF.

This chain uses TRBV30 with TRBJ1-4, with D possibly matching TRBD1 (6 bases). Germline assignment: CDR1 GTSNPN and CDR2 SVGIG (reference sequence). This CDR3 is built from 14 residues. The ends were cut back, 0 bases at V and 7 bases at J, with 12 bases in the middle. CDR3 nucleotides: TGTGCCTGGAGTGTAGGGGGGGTGGTTGAAAAACTGTTTTTT. It is translated as CAWSVGGVVEKLFF.

This clone has only a few counts. The rearrangement joins TRBV19 to TRBJ2-7, with a tentative D call TRBD1 (6 bases). CDR3 length equals 15 residues. Looked up from germline, CDR1 is LNHDA and CDR2 is SQIVND (reference sequence). V was shortened by 2 bases and J by 0 bases, with 11 bases between the two germline ends. The CDR3 spells CASSISRGSSYEQYF. CDR3 nucleotide sequence: TGTGCCAGTAGTATATCCAGGGGAAGCTCCTACGAGCAGTACTTC.

The chain recombines TRBV5-5 with TRBJ2-3; a weak D match, TRBD1 (6 bases). This CDR3 region has 14 residues. Germline values: CDR1 SGHKS, CDR2 YYEKEE (reference sequence). V was trimmed by 2 bases and J by 2 bases, leaving 9 bases between them. The CDR3 nucleotides are TGTGCCAGCAGCTTCCTGGGGGCCACAGATACGCAGTATTTT. Translated, it gives CASSFLGATDTQYF.

A single count supports this clone. One end of the junction does not line up with germline, which may come from a read error. The chain recombines TRBV27 with TRBJ1-2, with a tentative D call TRBD1 (5 bases). Germline V CDR1 and CDR2: MNHEY, SMNVEV (reference sequence). This CDR3 spans 15 amino acids. CDR3 amino acids: CASSLWAGSSYGYTF. The CDR3 coding sequence is TGTGCCAGCAGCTTATGGGCAGGGTCTAGCTATGGCTACACCTTC.

The chain is built from TRBV18 and TRBJ1-5; TRBD1 matches 10 bases. Germline trimming cut 3 bases from V and 7 bases from J; bases unmatched to any gene: 9. The CDR3 is made up of 16 amino acids. Germline V CDR1 and CDR2: KGHSH, LQKENI. CDR3 DNA: TGTGCCAGCTCACCCGGGACAGGGGATTCGGGGCAGCCCCAGCATTTT. It yields the protein CASSPGTGDSGQPQHF.

The chain carries TRBV5-4 and TRBJ2-3, with D tentatively TRBD2 (5 bases). The CDR3 is 13 residues long. The V and J ends lost 10 bases and 1 base respectively, with 13 bases between them. Germline V gives CDR1 SGHNT, CDR2 YYREEE (reference sequence). CDR3 region: CAVWEQGTDTQYF. As DNA, the CDR3 is TGTGCCGTGTGGGAGCAAGGCACAGATACGCAGTATTTT.

The chain employs TRBV6-1 and TRBJ2-3; tentatively, D is TRBD1 (5 bases). V gave up 2 bases and J gave up 9 bases, with 12 bases separating them. Germline values: CDR1 MNHNS, CDR2 SASEGT. CDR3 length: 13 residues. CDR3 protein: CASSESGLGTQYF. In DNA form, the CDR3 reads TGTGCCAGCAGTGAATCAGGGCTTGGCACGCAGTATTTT.

The V gene is TRBV7-2, the J gene TRBJ1-3; TRBD1 matches 9 bases. This CDR3 comprises 16 residues. The J segment lost 3 bases and the V segment lost 5 bases, leaving 8 bases of the junction unmatched. CDR1 SGHTA and CDR2 FQGNSA come from the germline V gene. DNA for the CDR3: TGTGCCAGCAGCACCTGGACAGGGGCAGGTGGAAACACCATATATTTT. Its translation: CASSTWTGAGGNTIYF.

The V gene is TRBV18, the J gene TRBJ2-7; 8 bases match TRBD2. Germline V lookup: CDR1 KGHSH, CDR2 LQKENI. Losses at the gene ends were 1 base for V and 2 bases for J; bases not matched to a gene: 10. The CDR3 sequence is 17 residues long. The CDR3 reads CASSPRTGAGDPYEQYF. The CDR3 nucleotides read TGTGCCAGCTCACCACGTACTGGAGCGGGAGATCCCTACGAGCAGTACTTC.

The gene calls are TRBV5-6 and TRBJ2-1; 11 positions agree with TRBD2. CDR1 SGHDT and CDR2 YYEEEE come from the germline V gene. Trimming at V came to 2 bases and at J to 8 bases, leaving 3 bases not matched to a gene. CDR3 length: 14 residues. The CDR3 nucleotides are TGTGCCAGCAGCTTTAGCGGGGGGGCCGATGAGCAGTTCTTC. Translating gives CASSFSGGADEQFF. Complete variable domain (other parts from reference TRBV5-6 and TRBJ2-1): DAGVTQSPTHLIKTRGQQVTLRCSPKSGHDTVSWYQQALGQGPQFIFQYYEEEERQRGNFPDRFSGHQFPNYSSELNVNALLLGDSALYLCASSFSGGADEQFFGPGTRLTVL.

V usage is TRBV2 and J usage is TRBJ2-5, with 12 bases aligning to TRBD2. Germline V gene lookup returns CDR1 SNHLY and CDR2 FYNNEI. The V gene end was trimmed by 7 bases and the J gene end by 4 bases; junction bases not matched to a gene: 7. The CDR3 is made up of 15 amino acids. CDR3 sequence (DNA): TGTGCCAGCAACGAACTAGCGGGGGGCCGAGAGACCCAGTACTTC. This gives the protein CASNELAGGRETQYF.

The V call is TRBV6-1, the J call TRBJ2-7, with D perhaps TRBD1 (5 bases). The CDR3 is 17 residues long. Germline lookup yields CDR1 MNHNS and CDR2 SASEGT. The V and J ends lost 3 bases and 1 base respectively, with 19 bases between them. The CDR3 loop reads CASSELVPLTVSYEQYF. CDR3 coding DNA: TGTGCCAGCAGTGAGTTGGTCCCATTGACAGTTTCCTACGAGCAGTACTTC.

The chain recombines TRBV5-1 with TRBJ2-5; D possibly corresponds to TRBD1 (6 bases). V dropped 5 bases and J dropped 5 bases, with 19 bases sitting between them. There are 15 residues in the CDR3. Germline assignment: CDR1 SGHRS and CDR2 YFSETQ. This CDR3 reads CASRDRQGRSETQYF. The CDR3 bases are TGCGCCAGCAGAGACAGGCAGGGAAGGAGCGAGACCCAGTACTTC.

The chain recombines TRBV27 with TRBJ1-4, with D possibly TRBD1 on 6 matching bases. Germline V gene sequence: CDR1 MNHEY, CDR2 SMNVEV (reference sequence). This CDR3 comprises 16 residues. Trimming pared 5 bases from V and 8 bases from J, leaving 21 bases between. The CDR3 bases are TGTGCCAGCAGTCCGACAGGTATCGAAGTGGAGGAAAAACTGTTTTTT. Protein: CASSPTGIEVEEKLFF. The full variable domain, its missing parts supplied by reference TRBV27 and TRBJ1-4, is EAQVTQNPRYLITVTGKKLTVTCSQNMNHEYMSWYRQDPGLGLRQIYYSMNVEVTDKGDVPEGYKVSRKEKRNFPLILESPSPNQTSLYFCASSPTGIEVEEKLFFGSGTQLSVL.

As concerns this clone: Other DNA sequences in this specimen translate into the identical CDR3. The V gene is TRBV28, the J gene TRBJ2-7, with a weak D call TRBD1 (6 bases). The germline gives CDR1 MDHEN, CDR2 SYDVKM. The CDR3 runs to 14 residues. Trimming left V 3 bases short and J 0 bases short, with 9 bases between. This CDR3 reads CASSFKGDSYEQYF. CDR3 DNA sequence: TGTGCCAGCAGTTTTAAGGGGGACTCCTACGAGCAGTACTTC. The full variable domain, with the rest looked up from reference TRBV28 and TRBJ2-7, is DVKVTQSSRYLVKRTGEKVFLECVQDMDHENMFWYRQDPGLGLRLIYFSYDVKMKEKGDIPEGYSVSREKKERFSLILESASTNQTSMYLCASSFKGDSYEQYFGPGTRLTVT.

This clone was seen only once. The J gene is TRBJ1-5, the V gene TRBV5-4; D unresolved. V was trimmed by 3 bases and J by 7 bases, leaving 11 bases between them. Germline V gene data show CDR1 as SGHNT and CDR2 as YYREEE (reference sequence). The CDR3 has 13 residues. The CDR3 here is CASSSDPGQPQHF. DNA of the CDR3: TGTGCCAGCAGCTCGGACCCGGGACAGCCCCAGCATTTT.

The chain couples TRBV11-3 to TRBJ2-7, with D possibly TRBD1 on 5 matching bases. Trimming left V 4 bases short and J 3 bases short, with 10 bases between. This CDR3 comprises 13 residues. Germline V CDR1 and CDR2: SGHNT, YENEEA. The DNA for the CDR3 is TGTGCCAGCAGCTACAGGTTCAACTACGAGCAGTACTTC. It is translated as CASSYRFNYEQYF. Combining the CDR3 with reference TRBV11-3 and TRBJ2-7 gives the whole variable domain EAGVVQSPRYKIIEKKQPVAFWCNPISGHNTLYWYLQNLGQGPELLIRYENEEAVDDSQLPKDRFSAERLKGVDSTLKIQPAELGDSAVYLCASSYRFNYEQYFGPGTRLTVT.

V usage is TRBV5-1 and J usage is TRBJ2-1; tentative D call: TRBD1 (6 bases). The CDR3 spans 15 residues. Germline CDR1 and CDR2: SGHRS and YFSETQ. Trimming removed 6 bases at V and 4 bases at J, with 17 bases between. CDR3 nucleotide sequence: TGCGCCAGCACCCCCCTGAGGGGGAATTACAATGAGCAGTTCTTC. It translates to CASTPLRGNYNEQFF.

The chain combines TRBV24-1 with TRBJ2-2, with D unresolved. Trimming pared 4 bases from V and 8 bases from J, leaving 7 bases between. This CDR3 is built from 12 residues. CDR1 KGHDR and CDR2 SFDVKD come from the germline V gene. The DNA of the CDR3 is TGTGCCACCAGTGAGCGTCCGGGGGAGCTGTTTTTT. Translated, it gives CATSERPGELFF.